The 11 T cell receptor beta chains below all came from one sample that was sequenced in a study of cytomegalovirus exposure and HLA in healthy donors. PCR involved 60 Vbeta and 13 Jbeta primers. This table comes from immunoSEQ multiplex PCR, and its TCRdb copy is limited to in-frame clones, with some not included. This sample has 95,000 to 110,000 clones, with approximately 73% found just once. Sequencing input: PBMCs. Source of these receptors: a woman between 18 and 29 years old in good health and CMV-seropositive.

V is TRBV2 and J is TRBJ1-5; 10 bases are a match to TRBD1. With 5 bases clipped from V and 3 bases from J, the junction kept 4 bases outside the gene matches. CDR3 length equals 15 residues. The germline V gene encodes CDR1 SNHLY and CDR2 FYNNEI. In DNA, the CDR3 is TGTGCCAGCAGTATGACAGGGGGCCTCAATCAGCCCCAGCATTTT. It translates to CASSMTGGLNQPQHF.

The CDR3 loop is CASSPGSETSRNEQFF. The CDR3 DNA is TGTGCCAGCTCACCAGGATCTGAGACTAGCCGGAATGAGCAGTTCTTC. This rearrangement joins TRBV18 to TRBJ2-1; 7 nucleotides agree with TRBD2. CDR1 and CDR2 from the germline V gene are KGHSH and LQKENI. With 2 bases clipped from V and 7 bases from J, the junction kept 11 bases outside the gene matches. This CDR3 has 16 amino acids.

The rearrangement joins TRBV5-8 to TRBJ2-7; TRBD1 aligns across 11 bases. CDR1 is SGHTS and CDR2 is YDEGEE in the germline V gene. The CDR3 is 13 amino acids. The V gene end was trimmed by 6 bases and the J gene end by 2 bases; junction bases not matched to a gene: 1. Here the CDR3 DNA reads TGTGCCAGCACGGGACAGGGGGCCTACGAGCAGTACTTC. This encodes CASTGQGAYEQYF.

For the CDR3, the DNA is TGTGCCAGCAGCTTAACACGGGAGGTCCTGAGGACCCAGTACTTC. Translating it yields CASSLTREVLRTQYF. The rearrangement uses TRBV7-2 and TRBJ2-5; TRBD2 aligns across 7 bases. Per the germline V gene, CDR1 is SGHTA and CDR2 is FQGNSA. The CDR3 loop spans 15 amino acids. V lost 2 bases, J lost 7 bases, and 10 bases stayed unmatched.

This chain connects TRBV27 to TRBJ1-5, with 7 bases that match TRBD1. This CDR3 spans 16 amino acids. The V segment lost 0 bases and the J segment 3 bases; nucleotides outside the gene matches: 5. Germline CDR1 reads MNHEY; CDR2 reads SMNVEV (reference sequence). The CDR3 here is CASSLSWGTVNQPQHF. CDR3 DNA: TGTGCCAGCAGTTTATCGTGGGGGACAGTCAATCAGCCCCAGCATTTT.

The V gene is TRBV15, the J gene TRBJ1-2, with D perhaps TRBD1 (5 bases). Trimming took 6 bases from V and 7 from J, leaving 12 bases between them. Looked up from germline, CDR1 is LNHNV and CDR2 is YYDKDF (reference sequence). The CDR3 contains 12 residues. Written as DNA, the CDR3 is TGTGCCACCAGAGCCCCCGGGGGTGGCTACACCTTC. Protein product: CATRAPGGGYTF.

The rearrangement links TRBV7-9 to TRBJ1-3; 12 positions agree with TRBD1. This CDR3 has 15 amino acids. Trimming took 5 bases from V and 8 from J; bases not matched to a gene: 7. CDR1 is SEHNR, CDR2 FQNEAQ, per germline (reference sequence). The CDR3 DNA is TGTGCCAGCAGCCTTGGAGGGACAGGGGGCCACACCATATATTTT. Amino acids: CASSLGGTGGHTIYF.

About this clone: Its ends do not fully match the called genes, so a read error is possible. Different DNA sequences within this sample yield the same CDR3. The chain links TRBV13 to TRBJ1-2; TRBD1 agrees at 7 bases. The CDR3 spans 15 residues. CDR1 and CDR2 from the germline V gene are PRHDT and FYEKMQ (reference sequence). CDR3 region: CASSLTGTVNYGYTF. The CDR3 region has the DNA TGTGCCAGCAGCTTGACCGGGACAGTGAACTACGGCTACACCTTC. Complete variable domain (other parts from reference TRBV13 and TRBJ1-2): AAGVIQSPRHLIKEKRETATLKCYPIPRHDTVYWYQQGPGQDPQFLISFYEKMQSDKGSIPDRFSAQQFSDYHSELNMSSLELGDSALYFCASSLTGTVNYGYTFGSGTRLTVV.

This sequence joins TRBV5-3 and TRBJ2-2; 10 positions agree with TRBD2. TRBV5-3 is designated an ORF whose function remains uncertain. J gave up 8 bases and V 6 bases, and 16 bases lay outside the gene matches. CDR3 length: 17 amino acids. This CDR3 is CARTGPRTSGWPGELFF. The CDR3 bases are TGTGCCAGAACCGGACCCCGGACTAGCGGTTGGCCAGGGGAGCTGTTTTTT.

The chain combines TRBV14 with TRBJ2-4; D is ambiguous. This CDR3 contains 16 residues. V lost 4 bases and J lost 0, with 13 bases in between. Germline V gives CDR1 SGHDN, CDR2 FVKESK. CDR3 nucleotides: TGTGCCAGCAGCCTGTCGGAATACAGAGCCAAAAACATTCAGTACTTC. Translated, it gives CASSLSEYRAKNIQYF.

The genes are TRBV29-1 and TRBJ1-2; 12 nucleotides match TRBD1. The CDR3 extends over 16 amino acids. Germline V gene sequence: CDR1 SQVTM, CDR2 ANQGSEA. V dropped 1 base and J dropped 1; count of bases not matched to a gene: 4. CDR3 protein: CSVEGGTGGHNYGYTF. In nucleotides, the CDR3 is TGCAGCGTTGAAGGAGGGACAGGGGGCCATAACTATGGCTACACCTTC.